This T cell receptor (beta chain) is drawn from a study of blood T cell repertoires in COVID-19. At the level of the study: Sites in the United States, Italy and Spain provided acute and convalescent COVID-19 samples. In each case, the material was cDNA or gDNA derived from T cells, B-cell-depleted T cells, or PBMCs.

The CDR3 extends over 14 amino acids. Germline CDR1 is SEHNR and CDR2 is FQNEAQ (reference sequence). V shed 4 bases and J 8 bases; nucleotides not matched to a gene: 9. Authors' methods: Researchers report that nucleated cell counts were estimated from reference gene primer amplification. The repertoire was sequenced with immunoSEQ multiplex PCR; TCRdb's copy has only in-frame clones and lacks some. From that table come the V and J calls and clone size; the DNA was used to work out D and trimming. Of roughly 200,000 clones listed, about 85% are singletons. The Seattle site enrolled patients during active infection and followed them longitudinally.

This TCR was recovered from a woman aged 80 or older with COVID-19, enrolled during active disease. The gene calls are TRBV7-9 and TRBJ1-2; 8 bases agree with TRBD1. The source material was peripheral blood. CDR3 sequence reads: CASSSRGTGGGYTF. The CDR3 nucleotides are TGTGCCAGCAGCTCCCGGGGGACAGGCGGCGGCTACACCTTC.